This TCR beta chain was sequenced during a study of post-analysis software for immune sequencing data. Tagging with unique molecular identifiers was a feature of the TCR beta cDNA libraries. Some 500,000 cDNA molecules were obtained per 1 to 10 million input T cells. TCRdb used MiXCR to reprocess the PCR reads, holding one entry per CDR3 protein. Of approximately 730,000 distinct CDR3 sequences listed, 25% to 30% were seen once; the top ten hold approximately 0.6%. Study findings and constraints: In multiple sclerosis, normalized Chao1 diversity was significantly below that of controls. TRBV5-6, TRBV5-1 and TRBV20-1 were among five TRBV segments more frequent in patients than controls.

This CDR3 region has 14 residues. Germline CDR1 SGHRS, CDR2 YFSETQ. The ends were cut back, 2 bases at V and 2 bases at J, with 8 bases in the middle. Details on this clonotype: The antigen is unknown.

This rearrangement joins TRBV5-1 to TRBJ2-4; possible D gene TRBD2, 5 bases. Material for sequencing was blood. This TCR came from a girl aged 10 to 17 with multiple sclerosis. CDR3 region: CASSLGGTKNIQYF. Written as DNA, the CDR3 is TGCGCCAGCAGCTTAGGAGGTACCAAAAACATTCAGTACTTC. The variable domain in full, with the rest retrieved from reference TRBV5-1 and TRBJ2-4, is KAGVTQTPRYLIKTRGQQVTLSCSPISGHRSVSWYQQTPGQGLQFLFEYFSETQRNKGNFPGRFSGRQFSNSRSEMNVSTLELGDSALYLCASSLGGTKNIQYFGAGTRLSVL.